This entry lists 8 T cell receptor beta chains sequenced from one sample in a study of shared clonotypes between healthy human individuals. The protocol was immunoSEQ multiplex PCR, while the TCRdb copy is restricted to in-frame clones and leaves out a portion. The sample holds some 630,000 clones, about two thirds seen once. Sequencing input: memory CD4+ T cells sorted from blood. The sample's subset: CD45RA-negative fraction. The source of these receptors is a woman aged 25 to 39 in good health.

This clone occurred a few times. The chain joins TRBV2 to TRBJ1-2; D possibly corresponds to TRBD1 (5 bases). Between the trimmed V and J ends, which lost 6 bases and 8 bases, there was a span of 13 bases. CDR1 is SNHLY, CDR2 FYNNEI, per germline. This CDR3 spans 12 amino acids. CDR3 protein: CASRGDFGGYTF. CDR3 bases: TGTGCCAGCAGAGGGGACTTTGGGGGCTACACCTTC.

This chain uses TRBV28 with TRBJ1-3; 9 bases map to TRBD1. The CDR3 runs 15 residues. With 5 bases clipped from V and 4 bases from J, the junction kept 6 bases outside the gene matches. The V gene's germline CDR1 is MDHEN and CDR2 SYDVKM. The CDR3 coding sequence is TGTGCCAGCAGTGTACAGGGGGCGCGAGGAAACACCATATATTTT. It specifies CASSVQGARGNTIYF.

This chain connects TRBV5-4 to TRBJ2-2; 11 positions match TRBD1. Germline V gene lookup returns CDR1 SGHNT and CDR2 YYREEE (reference sequence). This CDR3 region has 18 residues. V trimming: 4 bases; J trimming: 2 bases; junction bases outside the gene matches: 10. The CDR3 DNA sequence: TGTGCCAGCAGCCGGACAGGGGGCGCGTTGAGAAACACCGGGGAGCTGTTTTTT. It specifies CASSRTGGALRNTGELFF.

Only a few counts were recorded for this clone. V and J are TRBV28 and TRBJ1-2; D gene unclear. This CDR3 is built from 12 residues. Germline CDR1 is MDHEN and CDR2 is SYDVKM. The V end lost 10 bases, the J end lost 3 bases, and 12 bases lay between the germline ends. CDR3 coding DNA: TGTGCCATCGGTGGGTGGGACTATGGCTACACCTTC. It specifies CAIGGWDYGYTF.

To note about this clone: A read error is the likely source, as a far larger clone sits one nucleotide away. This rearrangement joins TRBV13 to TRBJ1-5; D unresolved. CDR1 is PRHDT and CDR2 is FYEKMQ in the germline V gene (reference sequence). There are 12 residues in the CDR3. Trimming stripped 2 bases from V and 4 bases from J, with 3 bases between. CDR3 protein: CASSLTNQPQHF. As DNA, the CDR3 is TGTGCCAGCAGCTTAACGAATCAGCCCCAGCATTTT.

V is TRBV19 and J is TRBJ2-7; D remains ambiguous. Trimming pared 3 bases from V and 3 bases from J, leaving 12 bases between. In germline, CDR1 is LNHDA, CDR2 SQIVND (reference sequence). The CDR3 is 14 amino acids. The DNA of the CDR3 is TGTGCCAGTAGTATTACCCCAGACAACTACGAGCAGTACTTC. Its protein product is CASSITPDNYEQYF.

The chain couples TRBV28 to TRBJ2-3, with a tentative D call TRBD2 (6 bases). Trimming removed 8 bases at V and 6 bases at J, with 18 bases between. The CDR3 runs 14 residues. Germline V gene data show CDR1 as MDHEN and CDR2 as SYDVKM. The CDR3 spells CASEKPTRCDTQYF. The CDR3 coding sequence is TGTGCCAGCGAAAAACCGACTAGATGCGATACGCAGTATTTT.

In DNA form, the CDR3 reads TGTGCCAGCAGCTTCGCCCCTTCGGGAGGCCCCGGGGAGCTGTTTTTT. It codes for CASSFAPSGGPGELFF. This chain links TRBV5-4 with TRBJ2-2, with 7 positions matching TRBD2. The CDR3 sequence is 16 residues long. Looked up from germline, CDR1 is SGHNT and CDR2 is YYREEE (reference sequence). Losses at the gene ends were 2 bases for V and 6 bases for J; bases not matched to a gene: 10.